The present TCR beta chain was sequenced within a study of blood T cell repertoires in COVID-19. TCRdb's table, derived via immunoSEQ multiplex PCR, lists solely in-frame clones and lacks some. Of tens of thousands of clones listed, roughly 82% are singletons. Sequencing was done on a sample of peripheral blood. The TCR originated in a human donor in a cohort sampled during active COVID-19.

The CDR3 region has the DNA TGTGCTAGTGGTTCTCCCCTACTAGCGGGGGGGCGTGAGCAGTTCTTC. Protein: CASGSPLLAGGREQFF. The V and J genes are TRBV12-5 and TRBJ2-1; 13 bases agree with TRBD2. The V gene's germline CDR1 is LGHNT and CDR2 FRNRAP. The CDR3 loop spans 16 amino acids. J gave up 9 bases and V 4 bases, and 9 bases lay outside the gene matches.